This paragraph covers one T cell receptor (beta chain) sequence. These data belong to a study of blood T cell repertoires in COVID-19. Study-level information: Samples came from the United States, Italy and Spain, spanning acute and convalescent COVID-19. The cDNA or gDNA used as material had been derived from T cells, B-cell-depleted T cells, or PBMCs.

In the study's own analysis: It was from reference gene primer amplification that nucleated cell counts were estimated. Clones were read by immunoSEQ multiplex PCR, and TCRdb kept only the in-frame ones, dropping some. The DNA gave D and trimming, while V, J and clone size come from that table. Here the sample spans approximately 300,000 clones, about 90% being singletons. The V gene's germline CDR1 is SQVTM and CDR2 ANQGSEA. This CDR3 has 18 residues. The trim removed 3 bases at V and 4 bases at J, leaving 15 bases unmatched. This clonotype originated in a man aged 18 to 29 who had recovered from COVID-19. The chain is built from TRBV29-1 and TRBJ2-3; 11 nucleotides match TRBD2. The sequencing sample was made of peripheral blood. CDR3 sequence: CSVDRSGLAGSSSDTQYF. The CDR3, as DNA: TGCAGCGTTGACCGCTCAGGACTAGCGGGCAGCAGCTCAGATACGCAGTATTTT.